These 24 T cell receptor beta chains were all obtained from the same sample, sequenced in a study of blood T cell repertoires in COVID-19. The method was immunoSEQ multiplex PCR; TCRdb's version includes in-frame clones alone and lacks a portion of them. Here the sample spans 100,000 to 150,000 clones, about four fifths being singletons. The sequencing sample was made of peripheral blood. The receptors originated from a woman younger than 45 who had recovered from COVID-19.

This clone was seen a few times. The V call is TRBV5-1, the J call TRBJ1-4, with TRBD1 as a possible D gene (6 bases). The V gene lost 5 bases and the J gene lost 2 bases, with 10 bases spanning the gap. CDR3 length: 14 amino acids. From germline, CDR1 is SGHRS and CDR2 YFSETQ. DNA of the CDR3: TGCGCCAGCAGTTCCGGACAGACTAATGAAAAACTGTTTTTT. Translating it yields CASSSGQTNEKLFF.

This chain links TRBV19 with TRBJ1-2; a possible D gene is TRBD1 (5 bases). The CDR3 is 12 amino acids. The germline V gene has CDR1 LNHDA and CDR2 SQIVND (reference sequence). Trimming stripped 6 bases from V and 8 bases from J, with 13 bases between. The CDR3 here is CASRVQGGGYTF. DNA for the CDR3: TGTGCCAGTAGGGTGCAGGGAGGAGGCTACACCTTC.

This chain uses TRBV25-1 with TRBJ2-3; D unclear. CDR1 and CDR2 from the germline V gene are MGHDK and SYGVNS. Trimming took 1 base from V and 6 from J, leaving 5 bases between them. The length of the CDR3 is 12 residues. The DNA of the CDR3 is TGTGCCAGCAGTGAATCACGGGATACGCAGTATTTT. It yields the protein CASSESRDTQYF.

For the CDR3, the DNA is TGTGCCAGCAGCCAAGAATTTGGTGGAGGGTCAGATACGCAGTATTTT. This gives the protein CASSQEFGGGSDTQYF. The chain links TRBV3-1 (or the pseudogene TRBV3-2) to TRBJ2-3, with TRBD2 as a possible D gene (6 bases). The CDR3 runs 16 residues. Germline V gene data show CDR1 as LGHDT and CDR2 as YNNKEL (reference sequence). V lost 0 bases to trimming and J lost 4 bases, with 14 bases between them.

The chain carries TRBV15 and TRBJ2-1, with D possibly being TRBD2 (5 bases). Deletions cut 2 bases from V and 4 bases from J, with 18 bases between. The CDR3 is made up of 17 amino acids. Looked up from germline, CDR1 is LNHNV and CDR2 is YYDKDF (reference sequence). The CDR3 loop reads CATSRIGPELAYNEQFF. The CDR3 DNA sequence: TGTGCCACCAGCAGAATCGGCCCGGAGCTAGCTTACAATGAGCAGTTCTTC.

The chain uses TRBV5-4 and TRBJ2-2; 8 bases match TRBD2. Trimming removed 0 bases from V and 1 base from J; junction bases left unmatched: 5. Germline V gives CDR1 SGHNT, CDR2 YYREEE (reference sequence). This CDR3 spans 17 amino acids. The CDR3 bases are TGTGCCAGCAGCTTGGTCACTAGCGGATTGAACACCGGGGAGCTGTTTTTT. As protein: CASSLVTSGLNTGELFF. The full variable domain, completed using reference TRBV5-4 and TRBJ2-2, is ETGVTQSPTHLIKTRGQQVTLRCSSQSGHNTVSWYQQALGQGPQFIFQYYREEENGRGNFPPRFSGLQFPNYSSELNVNALELDDSALYLCASSLVTSGLNTGELFFGEGSRLTVL.

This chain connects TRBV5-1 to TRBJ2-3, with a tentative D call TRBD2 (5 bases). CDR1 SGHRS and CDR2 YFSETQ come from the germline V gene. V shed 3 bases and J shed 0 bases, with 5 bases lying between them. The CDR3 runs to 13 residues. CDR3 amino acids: CASSWTSTDTQYF. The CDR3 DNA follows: TGCGCCAGCAGCTGGACTAGCACAGATACGCAGTATTTT.

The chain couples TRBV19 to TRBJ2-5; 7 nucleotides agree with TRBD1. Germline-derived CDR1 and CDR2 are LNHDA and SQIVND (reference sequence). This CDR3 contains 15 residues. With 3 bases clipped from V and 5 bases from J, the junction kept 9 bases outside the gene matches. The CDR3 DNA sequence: TGTGCCAGTAGTATTTGGGCAGGGGGTCTGGAGACCCAGTACTTC. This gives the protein CASSIWAGGLETQYF.

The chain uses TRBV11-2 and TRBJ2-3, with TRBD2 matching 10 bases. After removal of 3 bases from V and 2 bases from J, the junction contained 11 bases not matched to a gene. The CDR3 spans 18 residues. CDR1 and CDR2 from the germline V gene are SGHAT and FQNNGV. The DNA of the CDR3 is TGTGCCAGCAGCTTTTTTAGTGTACTAGCGGGGAACACAGATACGCAGTATTTT. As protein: CASSFFSVLAGNTDTQYF.

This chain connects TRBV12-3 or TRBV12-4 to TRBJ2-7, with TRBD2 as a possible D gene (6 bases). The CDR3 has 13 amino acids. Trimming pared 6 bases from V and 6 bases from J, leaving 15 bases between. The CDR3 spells CASSPREFSEQYF. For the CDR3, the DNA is TGTGCCAGCAGCCCCCGGGAGTTCAGCGAGCAGTACTTC.

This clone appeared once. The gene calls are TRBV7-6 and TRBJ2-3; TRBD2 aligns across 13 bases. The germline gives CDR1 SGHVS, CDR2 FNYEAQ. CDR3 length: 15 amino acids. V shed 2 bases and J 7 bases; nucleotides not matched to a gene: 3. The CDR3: CASSLTTSGRNTQYF. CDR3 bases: TGTGCCAGCAGCTTAACGACTAGCGGGAGGAATACGCAGTATTTT.

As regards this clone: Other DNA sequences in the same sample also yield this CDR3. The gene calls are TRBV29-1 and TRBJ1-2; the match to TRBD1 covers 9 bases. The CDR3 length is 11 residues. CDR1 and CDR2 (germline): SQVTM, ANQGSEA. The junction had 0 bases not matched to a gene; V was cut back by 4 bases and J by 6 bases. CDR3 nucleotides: TGCAGCGTTGGACAGGGGGATGGCTACACCTTC. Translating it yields CSVGQGDGYTF.

The CDR3, as DNA: TGTGCCAGTGGGGGGGGCACTGAAGCTTTCTTT. As protein: CASGGGTEAFF. This chain uses TRBV19 with TRBJ1-1, with D possibly TRBD1 on 5 matching bases. Deletions cut 8 bases from V and 4 bases from J, with 8 bases between. The germline V gene encodes CDR1 LNHDA and CDR2 SQIVND (reference sequence). The CDR3 runs to 11 residues. The full variable domain, its missing parts supplied by reference TRBV19 and TRBJ1-1, is DGGITQSPKYLFRKEGQNVTLSCEQNLNHDAMYWYRQDPGQGLRLIYYSQIVNDFQKGDIAEGYSVSREKKESFPLTVTSAQKNPTAFYLCASGGGTEAFFGQGTRLTVV.

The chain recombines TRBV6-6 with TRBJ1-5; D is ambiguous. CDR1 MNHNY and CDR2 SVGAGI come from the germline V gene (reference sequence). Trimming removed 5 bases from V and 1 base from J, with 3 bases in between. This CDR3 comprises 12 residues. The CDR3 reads CASSASNQPQHF. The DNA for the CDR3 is TGTGCCAGCAGTGCGAGCAATCAGCCCCAGCATTTT.

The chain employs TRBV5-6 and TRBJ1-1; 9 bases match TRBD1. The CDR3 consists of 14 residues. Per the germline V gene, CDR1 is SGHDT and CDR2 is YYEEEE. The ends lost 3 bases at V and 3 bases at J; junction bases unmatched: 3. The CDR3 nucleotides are TGTGCCAGCAGCTCCGACAGGGGGTACACTGAAGCTTTCTTT. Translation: CASSSDRGYTEAFF.

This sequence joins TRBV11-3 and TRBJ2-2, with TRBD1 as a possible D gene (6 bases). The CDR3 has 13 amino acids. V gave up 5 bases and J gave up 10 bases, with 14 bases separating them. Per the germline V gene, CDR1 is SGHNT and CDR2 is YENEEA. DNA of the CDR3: TGTGCCAGCAGCCTCAGGGACACTTTGGAGCTGTTTTTT. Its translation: CASSLRDTLELFF.

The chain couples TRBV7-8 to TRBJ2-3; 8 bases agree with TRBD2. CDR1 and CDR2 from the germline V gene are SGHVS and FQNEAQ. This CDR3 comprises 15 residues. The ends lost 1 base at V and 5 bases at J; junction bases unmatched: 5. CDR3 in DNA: TGTGCCAGCAGCTTAGATGCGGGAGGAGTAGATACGCAGTATTTT. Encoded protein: CASSLDAGGVDTQYF. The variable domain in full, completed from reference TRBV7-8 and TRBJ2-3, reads GAGVSQSPRYKVAKRGQDVALRCDPISGHVSLFWYQQALGQGPEFLTYFQNEAQLDKSGLPSDRFFAERPEGSVSTLKIQRTQQEDSAVYLCASSLDAGGVDTQYFGPGTRLTVL.

This chain's CDR3 is CATHGGLNEQYF. The CDR3 DNA reads as TGTGCCACCCACGGAGGATTGAACGAGCAGTACTTC. J is TRBJ2-7 and V is TRBV18; possible D gene TRBD2, 5 bases. Germline V lookup: CDR1 KGHSH, CDR2 LQKENI. Trimming took 10 bases from V and 5 from J, leaving 15 bases between them. The CDR3 is 12 amino acids.

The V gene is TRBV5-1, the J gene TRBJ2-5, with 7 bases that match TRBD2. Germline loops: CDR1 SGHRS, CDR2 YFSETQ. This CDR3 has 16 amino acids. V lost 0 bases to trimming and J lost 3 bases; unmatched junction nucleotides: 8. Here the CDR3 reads CASSLVPGGIEETQYF. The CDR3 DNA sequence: TGCGCCAGCAGCTTGGTACCCGGGGGGATAGAAGAGACCCAGTACTTC.

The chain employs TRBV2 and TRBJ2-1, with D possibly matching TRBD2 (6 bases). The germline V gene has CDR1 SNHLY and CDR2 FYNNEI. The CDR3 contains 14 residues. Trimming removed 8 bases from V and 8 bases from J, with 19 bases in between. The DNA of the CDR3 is TGTGCCAGCTCCCCTAGGAGGGTTTTGGATGAGCAGTTCTTC. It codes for CASSPRRVLDEQFF.

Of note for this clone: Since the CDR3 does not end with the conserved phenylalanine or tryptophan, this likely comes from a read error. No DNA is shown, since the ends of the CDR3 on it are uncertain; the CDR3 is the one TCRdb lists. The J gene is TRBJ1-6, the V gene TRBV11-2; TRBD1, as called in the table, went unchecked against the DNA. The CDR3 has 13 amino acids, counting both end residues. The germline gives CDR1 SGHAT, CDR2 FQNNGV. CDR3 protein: CASSLDGTGVLCY.

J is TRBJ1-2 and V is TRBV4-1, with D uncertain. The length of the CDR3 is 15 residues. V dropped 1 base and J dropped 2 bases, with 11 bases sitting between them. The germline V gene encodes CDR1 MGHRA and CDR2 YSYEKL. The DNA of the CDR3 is TGCGCCAGCAGCCAAGGCGTCCAGAGGAACTATGGCTACACCTTC. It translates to CASSQGVQRNYGYTF.

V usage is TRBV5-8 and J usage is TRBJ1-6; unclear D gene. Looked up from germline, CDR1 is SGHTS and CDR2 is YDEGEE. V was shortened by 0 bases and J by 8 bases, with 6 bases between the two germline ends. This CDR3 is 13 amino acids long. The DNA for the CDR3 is TGTGCCAGCAGCTTGGCCCTCCATTCACCCCTCCACTTT. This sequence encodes CASSLALHSPLHF.

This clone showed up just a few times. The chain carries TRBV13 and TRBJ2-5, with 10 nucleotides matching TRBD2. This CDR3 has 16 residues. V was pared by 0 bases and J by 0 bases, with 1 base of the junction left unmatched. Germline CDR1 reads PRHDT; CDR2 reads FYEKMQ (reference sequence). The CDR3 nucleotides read TGTGCCAGCAGCTTAGGGACTAGCGGGTACCAAGAGACCCAGTACTTC. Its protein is CASSLGTSGYQETQYF.